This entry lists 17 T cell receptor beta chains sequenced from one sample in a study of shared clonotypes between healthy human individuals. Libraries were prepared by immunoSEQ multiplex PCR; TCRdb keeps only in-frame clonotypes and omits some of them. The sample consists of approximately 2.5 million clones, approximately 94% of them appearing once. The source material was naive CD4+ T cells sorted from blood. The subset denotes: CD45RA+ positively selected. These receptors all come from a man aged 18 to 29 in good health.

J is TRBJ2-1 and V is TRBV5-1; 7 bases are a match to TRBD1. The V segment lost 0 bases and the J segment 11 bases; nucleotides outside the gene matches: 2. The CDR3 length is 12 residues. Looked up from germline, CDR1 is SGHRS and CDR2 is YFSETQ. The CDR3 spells CASSLETGQQFF. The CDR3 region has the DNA TGCGCCAGCAGCTTGGAGACAGGGCAGCAGTTCTTC.

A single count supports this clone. DNA for the CDR3: TGTGCCAGCAGTTACTCGAACGGGGTCGGAGAGCAGTTCTTC. Translating it yields CASSYSNGVGEQFF. The gene calls are TRBV6-5 and TRBJ2-1; D is perhaps TRBD2 (5 bases). V shed 0 bases and J shed 10 bases, with 13 bases lying between them. The CDR3 loop spans 14 amino acids. The germline gives CDR1 MNHEY, CDR2 SVGAGI.

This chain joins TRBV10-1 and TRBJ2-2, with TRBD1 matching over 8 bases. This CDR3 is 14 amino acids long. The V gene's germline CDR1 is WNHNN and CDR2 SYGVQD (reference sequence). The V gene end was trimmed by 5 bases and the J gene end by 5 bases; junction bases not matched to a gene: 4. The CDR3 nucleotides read TGCGCCAGCAGTAGACAGGGGCAGACCGGGGAGCTGTTTTTT. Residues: CASSRQGQTGELFF.

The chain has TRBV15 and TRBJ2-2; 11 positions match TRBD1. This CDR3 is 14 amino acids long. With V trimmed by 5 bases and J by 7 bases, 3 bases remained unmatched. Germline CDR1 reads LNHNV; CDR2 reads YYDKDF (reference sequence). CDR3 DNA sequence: TGTGCCACCAGCGGACAGGGGGCGGGCGGGGAGCTGTTTTTT. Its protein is CATSGQGAGGELFF.

The CDR3 DNA is TGTGCCAGCAGCCCCAGTGGGTTAAGCACAGATACGCAGTATTTT. Translating gives CASSPSGLSTDTQYF. The chain employs TRBV2 and TRBJ2-3; D not certain. The CDR3 runs 15 residues. V lost 6 bases to trimming and J lost 0 bases, with 13 bases between them. Germline assignment: CDR1 SNHLY and CDR2 FYNNEI.

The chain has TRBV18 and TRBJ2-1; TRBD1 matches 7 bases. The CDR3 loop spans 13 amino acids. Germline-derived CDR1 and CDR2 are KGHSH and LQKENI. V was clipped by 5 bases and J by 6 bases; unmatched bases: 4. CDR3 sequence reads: CASSARDSNEQFF. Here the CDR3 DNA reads TGTGCCAGCTCAGCCCGGGACAGCAATGAGCAGTTCTTC.

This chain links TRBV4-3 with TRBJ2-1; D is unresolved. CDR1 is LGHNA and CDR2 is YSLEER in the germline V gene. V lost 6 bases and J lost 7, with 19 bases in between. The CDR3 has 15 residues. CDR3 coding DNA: TGCGCCAGCAGTCAATCATTCTCTCCTGCGAATGAGCAGTTCTTC. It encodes CASSQSFSPANEQFF.

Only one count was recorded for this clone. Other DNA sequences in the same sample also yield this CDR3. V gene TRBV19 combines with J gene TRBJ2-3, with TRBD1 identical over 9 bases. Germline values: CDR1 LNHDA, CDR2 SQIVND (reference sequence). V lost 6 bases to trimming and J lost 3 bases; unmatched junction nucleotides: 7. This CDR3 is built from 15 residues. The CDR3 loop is CASSPTGGRTDTQYF. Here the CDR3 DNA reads TGTGCCAGTAGCCCGACAGGGGGTAGGACAGATACGCAGTATTTT.

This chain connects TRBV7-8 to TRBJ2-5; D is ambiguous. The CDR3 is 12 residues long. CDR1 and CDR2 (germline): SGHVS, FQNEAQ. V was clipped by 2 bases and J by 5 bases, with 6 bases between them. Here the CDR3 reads CASSLMSETQYF. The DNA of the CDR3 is TGTGCCAGCAGCTTAATGTCGGAGACCCAGTACTTC.

CDR3 DNA: TGTGCCAGCAGCGCATCCCCTGAGAGCTCCTACAATGAGCAGTTCTTC. Its protein product is CASSASPESSYNEQFF. V is TRBV9 and J is TRBJ2-1; D not certain. This CDR3 is built from 16 residues. The ends were cut back, 3 bases at V and 0 bases at J, with 13 bases in the middle. Germline V CDR1 and CDR2: SGDLS, YYNGEE.

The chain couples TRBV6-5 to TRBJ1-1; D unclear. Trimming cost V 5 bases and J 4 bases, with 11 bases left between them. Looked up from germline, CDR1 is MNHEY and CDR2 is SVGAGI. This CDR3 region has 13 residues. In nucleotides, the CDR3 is TGTGCCAGCAGTGGCAACGGGGTCACTGAAGCTTTCTTT. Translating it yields CASSGNGVTEAFF.

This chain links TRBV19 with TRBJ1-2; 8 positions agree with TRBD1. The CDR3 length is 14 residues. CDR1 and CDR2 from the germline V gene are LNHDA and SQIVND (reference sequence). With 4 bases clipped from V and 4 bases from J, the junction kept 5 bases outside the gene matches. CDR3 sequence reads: CASSKGTGSYGYTF. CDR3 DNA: TGTGCCAGTAGTAAAGGGACAGGTTCCTATGGCTACACCTTC. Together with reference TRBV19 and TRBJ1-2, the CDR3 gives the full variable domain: DGGITQSPKYLFRKEGQNVTLSCEQNLNHDAMYWYRQDPGQGLRLIYYSQIVNDFQKGDIAEGYSVSREKKESFPLTVTSAQKNPTAFYLCASSKGTGSYGYTFGSGTRLTVV.

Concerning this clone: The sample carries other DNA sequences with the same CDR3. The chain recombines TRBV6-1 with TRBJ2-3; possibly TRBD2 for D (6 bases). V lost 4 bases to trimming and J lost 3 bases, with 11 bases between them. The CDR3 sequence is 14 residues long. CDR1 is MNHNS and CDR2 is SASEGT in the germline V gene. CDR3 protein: CASSVGGGTDTQYF. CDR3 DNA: TGTGCCAGCAGTGTGGGGGGTGGGACAGATACGCAGTATTTT.

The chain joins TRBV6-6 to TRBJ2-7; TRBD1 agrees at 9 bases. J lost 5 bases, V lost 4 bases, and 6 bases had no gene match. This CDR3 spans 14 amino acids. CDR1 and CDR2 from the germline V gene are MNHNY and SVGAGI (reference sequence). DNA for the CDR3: TGTGCCAGCAGTTTTCAGGGACAGGGCAACGAGCAGTACTTC. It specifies CASSFQGQGNEQYF.

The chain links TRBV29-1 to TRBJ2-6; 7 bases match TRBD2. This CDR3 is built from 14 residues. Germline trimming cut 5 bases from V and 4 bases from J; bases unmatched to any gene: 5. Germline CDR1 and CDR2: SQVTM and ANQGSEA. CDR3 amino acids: CSVWEGSGANVLTF. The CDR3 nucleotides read TGCAGCGTTTGGGAGGGGTCAGGGGCCAACGTCCTGACTTTC.

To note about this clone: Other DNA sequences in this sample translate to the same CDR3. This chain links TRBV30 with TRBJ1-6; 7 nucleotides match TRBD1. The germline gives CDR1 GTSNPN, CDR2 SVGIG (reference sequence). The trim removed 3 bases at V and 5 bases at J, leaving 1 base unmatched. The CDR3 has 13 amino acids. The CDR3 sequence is CAWRDRNNSPLHF. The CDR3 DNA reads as TGTGCCTGGAGGGACAGGAATAATTCACCCCTCCACTTT.

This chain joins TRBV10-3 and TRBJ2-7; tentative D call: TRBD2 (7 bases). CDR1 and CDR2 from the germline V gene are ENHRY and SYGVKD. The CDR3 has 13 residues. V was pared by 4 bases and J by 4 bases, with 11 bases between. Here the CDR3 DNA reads TGTGCCATCAGTGCGCGGGGGCAATACGAGCAGTACTTC. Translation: CAISARGQYEQYF.